The 11 T cell receptor beta chains presented below share a single source sample, sequenced in a study of radiation and T cells in renal cell carcinoma. As to time point: baseline pretreatment blood. Treatment defined: 15 Gy SBRT to primary tumor, nephrectomy 4 weeks later. Libraries were prepared by immunoSEQ multiplex PCR; TCRdb keeps only in-frame clonotypes and omits some of them. The table has 100,000 to 150,000 clones, roughly 80% seen once. This specimen was blood, taken from a patient whose treatment included radiotherapy and nephrectomy. The receptor source for this set is a woman aged 55-70 years with renal cell carcinoma.

The sample holds one count of this clone. The V gene is TRBV5-1, the J gene TRBJ2-7; 7 positions match TRBD1. The CDR3 sequence is 15 residues long. V was pared by 4 bases and J by 4 bases, with 11 bases of the junction left unmatched. The germline gives CDR1 SGHRS, CDR2 YFSETQ. CDR3 bases: TGCGCCAGCAGCCCCCTTTCGGGACAGAAATACGAGCAGTACTTC. This sequence encodes CASSPLSGQKYEQYF.

The chain couples TRBV28 to TRBJ2-2, with D possibly being TRBD1 or TRBD2 (5 bases each). The CDR3 runs 14 residues. Germline values: CDR1 MDHEN, CDR2 SYDVKM. V was cut by 8 bases and J by 0 bases, with 10 bases left in between. In DNA, the CDR3 is TGTGCCAGCTGGGGACCGTCGAACACCGGGGAGCTGTTTTTT. It specifies CASWGPSNTGELFF.

This clone was counted once. The chain combines TRBV5-6 with TRBJ2-2; 8 nucleotides agree with TRBD1. V dropped 2 bases and J dropped 6; count of bases not matched to a gene: 12. The germline V gene encodes CDR1 SGHDT and CDR2 YYEEEE. The CDR3 runs to 17 residues. DNA for the CDR3: TGTGCCAGCAGCTTTGACCCAACAGGGGGTGTACCCGGGGAGCTGTTTTTT. This encodes CASSFDPTGGVPGELFF.

This chain connects TRBV10-3 to TRBJ1-2, with D perhaps matching TRBD1 (5 bases). The CDR3 consists of 13 residues. Trimming pared 9 bases from V and 2 bases from J, leaving 13 bases between. Germline V gives CDR1 ENHRY, CDR2 SYGVKD. In DNA, the CDR3 is TGTGCCATACAGGAGAACGGCAACTATGGCTACACCTTC. This translates into CAIQENGNYGYTF.

The V and J genes are TRBV5-1 and TRBJ2-7; a weak D match, TRBD1 (6 bases). This CDR3 comprises 14 residues. Germline CDR1 SGHRS, CDR2 YFSETQ. V was shortened by 0 bases and J by 5 bases, with 12 bases between the two germline ends. The CDR3 DNA is TGCGCCAGCAGCTTGGTAGGGACACTGAACGAGCAGTACTTC. It translates to CASSLVGTLNEQYF.

The CDR3: CASSSQDWNYEQYF. The CDR3 DNA follows: TGTGCCAGCAGTTCCCAGGACTGGAACTACGAGCAGTACTTC. The chain combines TRBV6-5 with TRBJ2-7; a possible D gene is TRBD2 (5 bases). The CDR3 has 14 residues. V gave up 4 bases and J gave up 3 bases, with 13 bases separating them. Per germline, CDR1 MNHEY and CDR2 SVGAGI.

The chain links TRBV6-6 to TRBJ1-2; 7 bases match TRBD1. Germline assignment: CDR1 MNHNY and CDR2 SVGAGI (reference sequence). CDR3 size: 12 residues. With V trimmed by 4 bases and J by 7 bases, 3 bases remained unmatched. CDR3 bases: TGTGCCAGCAGTTCAACAGGGGTTGGCTACACCTTC. This gives the protein CASSSTGVGYTF.

This chain uses TRBV10-3 with TRBJ2-5; D is tentatively TRBD1 or TRBD2 (5 bases each). Germline lookup yields CDR1 ENHRY and CDR2 SYGVKD. V was shortened by 0 bases and J by 5 bases, with 19 bases between the two germline ends. CDR3 length: 17 residues. This CDR3 reads CAISESIEGPRTETQYF. CDR3 bases: TGTGCCATCAGTGAGTCGATTGAGGGGCCCCGTACGGAGACCCAGTACTTC.

V usage is TRBV6-1 and J usage is TRBJ2-3; the D gene is possibly TRBD1 (6 bases). Looked up from germline, CDR1 is MNHNS and CDR2 is SASEGT. The CDR3 is 14 amino acids. Trimming left V 7 bases short and J 0 bases short, with 11 bases between. CDR3 bases: TGTGCCAGCATCGACAGGACCAGCACAGATACGCAGTATTTT. Translated: CASIDRTSTDTQYF.

The chain links TRBV7-5 to TRBJ2-7. TRBV7-5 is a pseudogene segment. The CDR3 consists of 14 residues. Here the CDR3 DNA reads TGTGCCAGCAGCCCCGGACGGAGCTCCTACGAGCAGTACTTC. Translating gives CASSPGRSSYEQYF.

The chain has TRBV18 and TRBJ2-1; D is ambiguous. With 5 bases removed from V and 6 bases from J, the gap between germline ends came to 8 bases. Looked up from germline, CDR1 is KGHSH and CDR2 is LQKENI. This CDR3 has 12 residues. CDR3 DNA: TGTGCCAGCTCAGCCTTAACCAATGAGCAGTTCTTC. It translates to CASSALTNEQFF.